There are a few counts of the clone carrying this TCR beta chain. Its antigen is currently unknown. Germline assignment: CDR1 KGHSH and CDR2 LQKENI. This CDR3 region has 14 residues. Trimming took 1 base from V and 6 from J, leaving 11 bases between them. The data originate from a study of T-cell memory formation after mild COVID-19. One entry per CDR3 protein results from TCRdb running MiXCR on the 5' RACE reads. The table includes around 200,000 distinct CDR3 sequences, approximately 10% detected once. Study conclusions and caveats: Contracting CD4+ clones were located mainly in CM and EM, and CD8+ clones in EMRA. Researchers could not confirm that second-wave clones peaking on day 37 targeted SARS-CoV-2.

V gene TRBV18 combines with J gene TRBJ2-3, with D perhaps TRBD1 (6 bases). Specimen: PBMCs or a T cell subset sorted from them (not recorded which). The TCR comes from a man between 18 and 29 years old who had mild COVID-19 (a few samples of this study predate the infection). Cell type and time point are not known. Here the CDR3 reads CASSPRQGFDTQYF. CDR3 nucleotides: TGTGCCAGCTCACCACGGCAGGGGTTCGATACGCAGTATTTT.